This paragraph reports one TCR beta chain. Its antigen is as yet unknown. Data came from immunoSEQ multiplex PCR; TCRdb stores just in-frame clones and leaves some out. The sample holds some 40,000 clones, roughly 93% seen once. The entry originates in a study of graft-versus-host responses after intestinal transplantation. At the level of the study: The recipients all started with anti-thymocyte globulin induction and then took tacrolimus and steroids for approximately 3 years. The study, taken as a whole, reports: Investigators detected GvH clones in recipient marrow, with some emerging earlier in ileum or blood.

The sequencing here drew on unstimulated CD8+ T cells sorted from spleen or lymph node cells, taken before transplant. This sequence originates from a human donor who was the organ donor for an intestinal transplant.

CDR3 sequence: CASSRVAGDQETQYF. The CDR3 DNA reads TGTGCCAGCAGTAGGGTAGCGGGGGACCAAGAGACCCAGTACTTC. The gene calls are TRBV27 and TRBJ2-5; 9 bases fit TRBD2. The germline V gene encodes CDR1 MNHEY and CDR2 SMNVEV (reference sequence). This CDR3 contains 15 residues. V lost 5 bases to trimming and J lost 0 bases; unmatched junction nucleotides: 4.